This T cell receptor beta chain originates from a study of regulatory T cells in long-lasting Graves disease. To make TCR beta libraries, researchers used iRepertoire HTBI primers and Arm-PCR of CDR3 regions. TCRdb processed the multiplex PCR reads anew with MiXCR; each CDR3 protein has one entry. There are 500,000 or so distinct CDR3 sequences in the sample; around 15% occur only once, and 25% lies in the top ten. Germline V gives CDR1 ENHRY, CDR2 SYGVKD. The V end was cut by 10 bases, the J end by 0 bases, with 14 bases between. CDR3 length equals 14 residues. Findings and caveats of the study: TRBV28, TRBJ1-2 and TRBJ2-5 emerged as the favored segments in persistent disease.

Time point reported: newly diagnosed GD, antithyroid drugs for less than 3 months. From PBMCs, RNA was extracted and then used to make the TCR library. A remark on this clonotype: Its antigen is currently unknown.

This sample was also put to use in a study of T cells in Graves' hyperthyroidism and ophthalmopathy. This second study notes: The HTBI primer set was used in a first-round RT-PCR of the TCR CDR3.

The V and J genes are TRBV10-3 and TRBJ2-3; tentatively, D is TRBD1 (6 bases). The sample here was peripheral blood mononuclear cells (PBMCs), taken at new diagnosis, from a patient treated with antithyroid drugs. The receptor was isolated from a middle-aged woman with Graves disease. The DNA of the CDR3 is TGTGCCACCTCCGGGACATCGAGCACAGATACGCAGTATTTT. Translation gives CATSGTSSTDTQYF.